Presented here are 11 T cell receptor beta chains from one specimen sequenced in a study of T cells in Graves' hyperthyroidism and ophthalmopathy. Amplification yielded TCR beta CDR3 regions, with RNA transcripts as the source. Carried out on the TCR CDR3, a first-round RT-PCR used the HTBI primer set. TCRdb reanalysed the multiplex PCR reads using MiXCR and keeps one entry per CDR3 protein. The sample includes more than 550,000 distinct CDR3 sequences, about 17% seen only once; the top ten take 16%. The sample consisted of blood. The receptor source for this set is a woman aged 50 to 60 with Graves' hyperthyroidism that later progressed to Graves' ophthalmopathy.

This clonotype has just a few counts. This chain uses TRBV11-2 with TRBJ2-5, with D uncertain. The CDR3 consists of 13 residues. Germline CDR1 and CDR2: SGHAT and FQNNGV. The V end was cut by 6 bases, the J end by 3 bases, with 11 bases between. The CDR3 DNA reads TGTGCCAGCAGACCCCCCGCAGAAGAGACCCAGTACTTC. Translated, it gives CASRPPAEETQYF.

The rearrangement joins TRBV20-1 to TRBJ2-1; a possible D gene is TRBD1 (5 bases). The CDR3 is 13 amino acids. The germline V and J ends were trimmed by 7 bases and 6 bases, with 16 bases remaining between them. CDR1 is DFQATT and CDR2 is SNEGSKA in the germline V gene (reference sequence). The CDR3 sequence is CSVLGAEPNEQFF. The DNA of the CDR3 is TGCAGTGTCTTAGGGGCCGAACCCAATGAGCAGTTCTTC.

In this sample, this clonotype turned up a few times. V gene TRBV6-1 combines with J gene TRBJ2-1; 10 bases line up with TRBD2. The CDR3 runs 15 residues. Germline CDR1 and CDR2: MNHNS and SASEGT. J lost 5 bases, V lost 5 bases, and 6 bases had no gene match. The CDR3 here is CASSQGLAENNEQFF. For the CDR3, the DNA is TGTGCCAGCAGTCAAGGACTAGCGGAGAACAATGAGCAGTTCTTC.

The chain joins TRBV7-2 to TRBJ1-4; D ambiguous. This CDR3 is built from 15 residues. The ends were cut back, 5 bases at V and 4 bases at J, with 14 bases in the middle. Germline CDR1 reads SGHTA; CDR2 reads FQGNSA. CDR3 sequence: CASSTPVVGNEKLFF. The CDR3, as DNA: TGTGCCAGCAGCACCCCCGTTGTCGGTAATGAAAAACTGTTTTTT. The complete variable domain, with remaining parts taken from reference TRBV7-2 and TRBJ1-4, reads GAGVSQSPSNKVTEKGKDVELRCDPISGHTALYWYRQSLGQGLEFLIYFQGNSAPDKSGLPSDRFSAERTGGSVSTLTIQRTQQEDSAVYLCASSTPVVGNEKLFFGSGTQLSVL.

V gene TRBV12-3 or TRBV12-4 combines with J gene TRBJ2-6, with D uncertain. The CDR3 totals 14 residues. The V and J ends lost 4 bases and 9 bases respectively, with 13 bases between them. CDR3 DNA sequence: TGTGCCAGCAGTTCCCCTTCAGGTTTCAACGTCCTGACTTTC. Translating it yields CASSSPSGFNVLTF.

Only a few counts were recorded for this clonotype. This chain uses TRBV5-1 with TRBJ2-2, with D possibly TRBD2 on 5 matching bases. CDR1 and CDR2 (germline): SGHRS, YFSETQ. The CDR3 runs 14 residues. The ends were cut back, 5 bases at V and 6 bases at J, with 14 bases in the middle. CDR3 in DNA: TGCGCCAGCAGACCCACTAGGGAGCCCGGGGAGCTGTTTTTT. Its protein product is CASRPTREPGELFF.

The chain couples TRBV19 to TRBJ2-6, with D perhaps TRBD1 (6 bases). Germline V lookup: CDR1 LNHDA, CDR2 SQIVND (reference sequence). V lost 4 bases, J lost 2 bases, and 15 bases lay in between. This CDR3 has 17 amino acids. The CDR3: CASSRSGVTPGANVLTF. DNA of the CDR3: TGTGCCAGTAGTAGATCAGGGGTGACCCCTGGGGCCAACGTCCTGACTTTC. The variable domain in full, completed from reference TRBV19 and TRBJ2-6, reads DGGITQSPKYLFRKEGQNVTLSCEQNLNHDAMYWYRQDPGQGLRLIYYSQIVNDFQKGDIAEGYSVSREKKESFPLTVTSAQKNPTAFYLCASSRSGVTPGANVLTFGAGSRLTVL.

V and J are TRBV3-1 and TRBJ2-5; D is possibly TRBD2 (6 bases). There are 20 residues in the CDR3. V gave up 2 bases and J gave up 5 bases, with 30 bases separating them. Germline loops: CDR1 LGHDT, CDR2 YNNKEL (reference sequence). CDR3 amino acids: CASSQSLSPPSSGAGETQYF. The CDR3 nucleotides read TGTGCCAGCAGCCAATCCCTATCCCCACCTTCGTCCGGGGCGGGGGAGACCCAGTACTTC.

There are many counts of this clonotype. The chain uses TRBV13 and TRBJ1-1; D is undetermined. The germline gives CDR1 PRHDT, CDR2 FYEKMQ (reference sequence). CDR3 size: 14 residues. V lost 0 bases to trimming and J lost 5 bases, with 10 bases between them. In DNA form, the CDR3 reads TGTGCCAGCAGCTTAGGTCCTCAAGGAACTGAAGCTTTCTTT. The encoded protein is CASSLGPQGTEAFF.

This clonotype was detected many times. The chain joins TRBV12-3 or TRBV12-4 to TRBJ2-1; D possibly uses TRBD1 or TRBD2 (5 bases each). Trimming stripped 3 bases from V and 9 bases from J, with 21 bases between. The CDR3 consists of 16 residues. In DNA form, the CDR3 reads TGTGCCAGCAGTTTGCCAGGGACGCCGAGAGGTGGTGAGCAGTTCTTC. Translated: CASSLPGTPRGGEQFF.

Only one count was recorded for this clonotype. V is TRBV12-3 or TRBV12-4 and J is TRBJ2-3, with TRBD2 matching 10 bases. This CDR3 spans 21 amino acids. Trimming removed 6 bases from V and 0 bases from J; junction bases left unmatched: 21. The CDR3 nucleotides read TGTGCCAGCAGCGCCTGGGGTCGTTTCGAGCGGGGGGGCTCTAGCACAGATACGCAGTATTTT. This sequence encodes CASSAWGRFERGGSSTDTQYF.